This TCR beta chain was observed in a study of radiotherapy plus CTLA-4 blockade in lung cancer. Overall study findings and caveats: Radiotherapy with ipilimumab was followed by blood expansion of tumor-derived clones.

Per germline, CDR1 LNHDA and CDR2 SQIVND (reference sequence). CDR3 length equals 13 residues. V lost 6 bases and J lost 4, with 12 bases in between. Worth noting for this clone: What it binds is not known.

Patients with chemo-refractory metastatic non-small-cell lung cancer received focal radiation plus CTLA-4 blockade with ipilimumab. Sequenced by immunoSEQ multiplex PCR; TCRdb stores in-frame clones only, minus some. Of under 65,000 clones listed, approximately 80% are singletons. The chain couples TRBV19 to TRBJ2-5; unclear D gene. The sample in question was peripheral blood, obtained from a patient treated with radiotherapy plus ipilimumab. This TCR was sampled from a human donor with non-small cell lung cancer whose response to radiotherapy plus ipilimumab could not be evaluated. The chain's CDR3 is CASRRKSTETQYF. Written as DNA, the CDR3 is TGTGCCAGTAGGCGAAAGAGTACAGAGACCCAGTACTTC.